The rows below give T cell receptor beta chains drawn from one sample of a study of blood T cells in healthy people across ages. TCRdb redid the calling of the 5' RACE reads with MiXCR, one entry per CDR3 protein. This sample has roughly 700,000 distinct CDR3 sequences, with about 34% found just once. Sequencing was carried out using blood. The receptor set was obtained from a woman aged 80 or older in good health. Both conserved end residues are part of each CDR3. The order of the fields is J gene, V gene, D gene, clone size, CDR3 DNA, CDR3 protein. The D gene is left open where the match is weak. The listing skips clone size in some rows; elsewhere it reads once, few, many or a size class.

J: TRBJ2-3; V: TRBV6-2/TRBV6-3; D: TRBD2; size: NA; DNA: TGTGCCAGCAGCCGAGGACTAGCGGATATCCTCACAGATACGCAGTATTTT; CDR3: CASSRGLADILTDTQYF
J: TRBJ2-1; V: TRBV6-1; D: TRBD2; size: NA; DNA: TGTGCCTGCAGTATCGGGGGGGGCTCCTACAATGAGCAGTTCTTC; CDR3: CACSIGGGSYNEQFF
J: TRBJ2-6; V: TRBV4-1; D: NA; size: many; DNA: TGCGCCAGCAGCCAAGATAGAACAGGGACTGGGGCCAACGTCCTGACTTTC; CDR3: CASSQDRTGTGANVLTF
J: TRBJ2-1; V: TRBV20-1; D: TRBD2; size: few; DNA: TGCAGTGCTAGAGATCTCAGGCTAGCGGGAGCATTGGAGCAGTTCTTC; CDR3: CSARDLRLAGALEQFF
J: TRBJ1-6; V: TRBV6-2/TRBV6-3; D: NA; size: many; DNA: TGTGCCAGCAGCCCGAGTATCGTGAGCTCCTATAATTCACCCCTCCACTTT; CDR3: CASSPSIVSSYNSPLHF
J: TRBJ2-5; V: TRBV7-6; D: TRBD1; size: many; DNA: TGTGCCAGCAGCCTACCATTGACAGGGTACCAAGAGACCCAGTACTTC; CDR3: CASSLPLTGYQETQYF
J: TRBJ1-5; V: TRBV6-2/TRBV6-3; D: NA; size: many; DNA: TGTGCCAGCAGTTACGAGGGTTGGCAGCCCCAGCATTTT; CDR3: CASSYEGWQPQHF
J: TRBJ2-5; V: TRBV7-2; D: NA; size: NA; DNA: TGTGCCAGCAGCTCGACAGGGGTTCTACGGGGGGAGCAGTACTTC; CDR3: CASSSTGVLRGEQYF
J: TRBJ2-5; V: TRBV6-5; D: TRBD2; size: many; DNA: TGTGCCAGCAGTTACTATCGGACTAGCGGGGGTCCCCAAGAGACCCAGTACTTC; CDR3: CASSYYRTSGGPQETQYF
J: TRBJ2-7; V: TRBV4-1; D: TRBD1; size: many; DNA: TGCGCCAGCAGCCAGGACCCGGGACAGGGTTCCTACGAGCAGTACTTC; CDR3: CASSQDPGQGSYEQYF
J: TRBJ2-1; V: TRBV5-1; D: TRBD1; size: NA; DNA: TGCGCCACCAGGGACAGCTCCTACAATGAGCAGTTCTTC; CDR3: CATRDSSYNEQFF
J: TRBJ2-1; V: TRBV7-9; D: NA; size: NA; DNA: TGTGCCAGCAGCCCCCCTCCGCGGTCCTACAATGAGCAGTTCTTC; CDR3: CASSPPPRSYNEQFF
J: TRBJ1-5; V: TRBV5-6; D: NA; size: NA; DNA: TGTGCCAACAGCTTGGGGGAGACGAGACGTAATAGCAATCGGCCCCAGCATTTT; CDR3: CANSLGETRRNSNRPQHF
J: TRBJ1-1; V: TRBV7-9; D: TRBD1; size: many; DNA: TGTGCCAGCAGCCAGGGACAGGGAGACACTGAAGCTTTCTTT; CDR3: CASSQGQGDTEAFF
J: TRBJ2-1; V: TRBV5-1; D: NA; size: many; DNA: TGCGCCAGCAGCCCCGGCGCCAGTTACAATGAGCAGTTCTTC; CDR3: CASSPGASYNEQFF
J: TRBJ1-2; V: TRBV18; D: NA; size: many; DNA: TGTGCCAGCTCACCACCCGTCGGGGACTATGGCTACACCTTC; CDR3: CASSPPVGDYGYTF
J: TRBJ2-3; V: TRBV7-2; D: NA; size: few; DNA: TGTGCCAGCAGCTCTTCCGGTGTAGCCACGTATACGCAGTATTTT; CDR3: CASSSSGVATYTQYF
J: TRBJ2-1; V: TRBV24-1; D: NA; size: many; DNA: TGTGCCACCAGTGATTTGGGAAGGGGGTCGGGCTACAATGAGCAGTTCTTC; CDR3: CATSDLGRGSGYNEQFF
J: TRBJ2-2; V: TRBV20-1; D: NA; size: few; DNA: TGCAGTGCTAGAGATTTGGCCAACTCACCAGACACCGGGGAGCTGTTTTTT; CDR3: CSARDLANSPDTGELFF
J: TRBJ2-7; V: TRBV27; D: TRBD1; size: NA; DNA: TGTGCCAGCAGTTTATCATCCACAGGGGGCTCCGCCTACGAGCAGTACTTC; CDR3: CASSLSSTGGSAYEQYF
J: TRBJ1-2; V: TRBV10-1; D: NA; size: NA; DNA: TGCGCCAGCAGTGATGAGACAGAAGATGGTGGCTACACCTTC; CDR3: CASSDETEDGGYTF
J: TRBJ1-4; V: TRBV10-3; D: NA; size: many; DNA: TGTGCCATCAGTGATGGGCCTAATGAAAAACTGTTTTTT; CDR3: CAISDGPNEKLFF
J: TRBJ1-2; V: TRBV5-4; D: NA; size: NA; DNA: TGTGCCAGCAGCTTCGGGGATGGCTACACCTTC; CDR3: CASSFGDGYTF
J: TRBJ2-3; V: TRBV12-3/TRBV12-4; D: TRBD1; size: many; DNA: TGTGCCAGCAGTCTGGGGACAGCTGGCGACACAGATACGCAGTATTTT; CDR3: CASSLGTAGDTDTQYF